The 11 T cell receptor beta chains listed next were all sequenced from one sample in a study of cytomegalovirus exposure and HLA in healthy donors. The method was immunoSEQ multiplex PCR; TCRdb's version includes in-frame clones alone and lacks a portion of them. The data show fewer than 250,000 clones, more than 75% seen once. The material sequenced was PBMCs. Receptors were obtained from a woman between 18 and 29 years old in good health and CMV-seropositive.

Remarks on this clone: The missing conserved phenylalanine or tryptophan at the end of this CDR3 makes a read error likely. It is unclear where the CDR3 begins or ends on the DNA, so no DNA is shown, and the CDR3 is as TCRdb lists it. The chain couples TRBV19 to TRBJ1-2; TRBD1 is the table's D call, not checked against the DNA. The CDR3 is 10 residues long, ends included. CDR1 is LNHDA, CDR2 SQIVND, per germline (reference sequence). CDR3 in amino acids: CASSGSDREV.

CDR3 sequence reads: CASSLDFGRSTDTQYF. As DNA, the CDR3 is TGTGCCAGCAGCCTAGACTTCGGGAGGAGCACAGATACGCAGTATTTT. The rearrangement joins TRBV9 to TRBJ2-3; 7 positions agree with TRBD2. CDR3 size: 16 residues. V lost 4 bases and J lost 0; bases outside the gene matches: 8. Germline loops: CDR1 SGDLS, CDR2 YYNGEE.

The genes are TRBV15 and TRBJ2-7; 11 positions agree with TRBD2. Trimming took 3 bases from V and 2 from J; bases not matched to a gene: 3. The CDR3 contains 15 residues. Germline CDR1 is LNHNV and CDR2 is YYDKDF (reference sequence). CDR3 sequence reads: CATSRLAGGTYEQYF. The CDR3 coding sequence is TGTGCCACCAGCAGGCTAGCGGGAGGAACCTACGAGCAGTACTTC.

The rearrangement uses TRBV28 and TRBJ2-1; 11 bases are a match to TRBD1. The germline gives CDR1 MDHEN, CDR2 SYDVKM. The CDR3 runs to 16 residues. The trim removed 6 bases at V and 10 bases at J, leaving 14 bases unmatched. Written as DNA, the CDR3 is TGTGCCAGCAGGGGGGCCATAGGGACAGGGGGTGACGAGCAGTTCTTC. Amino acids: CASRGAIGTGGDEQFF.

This clone was detected only once. The gene calls are TRBV27 and TRBJ2-5, with D perhaps matching TRBD2 (6 bases). The CDR3 length is 16 residues. The germline V gene encodes CDR1 MNHEY and CDR2 SMNVEV (reference sequence). Trimming took 3 bases from V and 0 from J, leaving 14 bases between them. The CDR3, as DNA: TGTGCCAGCAGTTTCGGGGGAGACCTGTACCAAGAGACCCAGTACTTC. Protein: CASSFGGDLYQETQYF.

The chain links TRBV18 to TRBJ2-1, with D perhaps matching TRBD1 (6 bases). CDR3 length: 17 amino acids. V shed 3 bases and J shed 5 bases, with 20 bases lying between them. CDR1 is KGHSH, CDR2 LQKENI, per germline. CDR3 sequence reads: CASSPLKGDTRNNEQFF. The CDR3 DNA sequence: TGTGCCAGCTCACCCCTTAAAGGGGACACACGAAACAATGAGCAGTTCTTC.

This chain uses TRBV30 with TRBJ2-7; 7 nucleotides line up with TRBD1. Trimming removed 4 bases from V and 3 bases from J; junction bases left unmatched: 9. The germline V gene has CDR1 GTSNPN and CDR2 SVGIG (reference sequence). The CDR3 has 14 residues. In nucleotides, the CDR3 is TGTGCCTGGACCCCAGGGACAGACAACTACGAGCAGTACTTC. This codes for CAWTPGTDNYEQYF.

This chain joins TRBV4-2 and TRBJ2-2; TRBD2 matches 10 bases. The V segment lost 5 bases and the J segment 4 bases; nucleotides outside the gene matches: 13. The germline V gene encodes CDR1 LGHNA and CDR2 YNFKEQ. This CDR3 region has 18 residues. CDR3 sequence: CASSSGTSGIGGTGELFF. CDR3 in DNA: TGTGCCAGCAGCTCGGGAACTAGCGGGATAGGCGGCACCGGGGAGCTGTTTTTT.

The chain links TRBV11-2 to TRBJ1-2, with D maybe TRBD1 (5 bases). This CDR3 region has 11 residues. The germline V and J ends were trimmed by 3 bases and 13 bases, with 12 bases remaining between them. The germline V gene encodes CDR1 SGHAT and CDR2 FQNNGV. The CDR3 here is CASSFWGLSTF. The CDR3 DNA follows: TGTGCCAGCAGCTTTTGGGGACTCTCCACCTTC.

The V call is TRBV4-1, the J call TRBJ2-5; TRBD1 is a possible D gene (5 bases). The CDR3 runs 16 residues. With 0 bases removed from V and 1 base from J, the gap between germline ends came to 12 bases. CDR1 MGHRA and CDR2 YSYEKL come from the germline V gene. CDR3 coding DNA: TGCGCCAGCAGCCAAGAATGGGGCGCCCCCCAAGAGACCCAGTACTTC. It codes for CASSQEWGAPQETQYF.

The chain joins TRBV7-7 to TRBJ1-1; D possibly corresponds to TRBD1 (6 bases). The CDR3 sequence is 13 residues long. Trimming removed 4 bases from V and 5 bases from J, with 11 bases in between. The germline V gene encodes CDR1 SSHAT and CDR2 FNYEAQ (reference sequence). The DNA for the CDR3 is TGTGCCAGCAGCTCGGGGCAGGGGACTGAAGCTTTCTTT. Protein product: CASSSGQGTEAFF. Full variable domain (remainder filled in from reference TRBV7-7 and TRBJ1-1): GAGVSQSPRYKVTKRGQDVTLRCDPISSHATLYWYQQALGQGPEFLTYFNYEAQPDKSGLPSDRFSAERPEGSISTLTIQRTEQRDSAMYRCASSSGQGTEAFFGQGTRLTVV.